This entry concerns a single TCR beta chain. It has no known antigen specificity. The sample holds no much larger clone one base away, and base qualities are not on file. The record originates from a study of MAIT cells during Salmonella Paratyphi A infection (dated by TCRdb to between 2016 and 2019). Library generation was performed with 5' RACE. Two rounds of PCR with Phusion High-Fidelity polymerase amplified TCRbeta, with sample-specific barcodes added in the primers. To build the TCRbeta libraries, template-switch cDNA synthesis was carried out using SMARTScribe reverse transcriptase along with a TRBC-specific primer. After barcoding, samples were pooled and then prepared using the NEBNext Ultra DNA Library Prep Kit for Illumina. Sequencing of libraries was performed on an Illumina MiSeq with the MiSeq reagent kit v2, 300 cycles. In the original analysis: Jemultiplexer was used to demultiplex reads by barcode, and MiTCR with default parameters handled the alignment. VDJtools filtered out non-functional sequences; clonotypes were defined by amino acid sequence, with frequencies based on assigned sequence reads. Clonal space homeostasis binned clonotypes by frequency as over-represented (0.05-1), large, medium and small. TCRdb's own reprocessing of the public reads used fastp at Q25 and MiXCR and kept productive beta chains. Entries that share a CDR3 protein sequence are merged under the most common genes and DNA. TCRdb, not the original authors, processed these V and J calls. In this sample the table shows some 650 distinct CDR3 sequences, 36% of which occur a single time. The top ten hold around 57% of the sample.

Here is what the overall study found, with its caveats: The availability of volunteer samples limited the sample sizes, but these sizes were considered adequate to detect differences between groups. MAIT cell TRBV usage was oligoclonal with a preference for TRBV20 and TRBV6, and infection did not appear to change this usage. Compared with healthy controls, diagnosed volunteers had more expansion or contraction among the top five MAIT clonotypes (around 0.5 versus 0.13), a finding that suggests the repertoire is reshaped by infection.

Taken with the paper, the label for time point translates to: healthy control first sampling. MAIT cells were defined as Valpha7.2+ CD161+ T cells and identified and sorted by flow cytometry. The healthy adult controls were either laboratory volunteers or leukocyte cones obtained from the national blood and transplant service. For RNA extraction, about 4,500 to 10,000 MAIT cells from each sample were sorted straight into RNAqueous-Micro lysis buffer. Unchallenged healthy controls were sampled twice, approximately three weeks apart, as a control for MAIT repertoire stability. Lymphoprep gradient centrifugation was used to isolate peripheral blood mononuclear cells from blood samples and leukocyte cones. Cells were sorted on either a BD FACSAria Fusion or a BD FACSAria III sorter. Trimming takes 6 bases from V and 3 bases from J, and the germline ends sit 9 bases apart. The CDR3 measures 11 amino acids from cysteine to phenylalanine. The DNA shown is the 33-base CDR3, in frame from base 1. The germline V gene (reference sequence) sets CDR1 to DFQATT and CDR2 to SNEGSKA.

The receptor was derived from an adult in good health. The sequenced sample consisted of MAIT cells from blood. The sequence is built from TRBV20-1 and TRBJ2-7; the D gene assignment is ambiguous. The CDR3 in this case is CSATTGYEQYF. The sequenced DNA: TGCAGTGCCACAACGGGCTACGAGCAGTACTTC.